The 12 T cell receptor beta chains given below trace back to one sample, sequenced in a study of T cell responses to AZD1222 COVID-19 vaccine. Method: immunoSEQ multiplex PCR; TCRdb's copy keeps in-frame clones and lacks some. The sample lists roughly 120,000 clones, 80% to 95% occurring once. The starting material was peripheral blood, obtained 28 days after the second dose of the MenACWY control vaccine. These receptors all stem from an adult who received the MenACWY meningococcal vaccine as a control.

This clone occurred once. The chain is built from TRBV13 and TRBJ2-7, with D unresolved. V dropped 3 bases and J dropped 3 bases, with 9 bases sitting between them. The CDR3 sequence is 13 residues long. The V gene's germline CDR1 is PRHDT and CDR2 FYEKMQ (reference sequence). The CDR3 here is CASSFKHIYEQYF. The CDR3 DNA reads TGTGCCAGCAGCTTTAAACATATCTACGAGCAGTACTTC.

V is TRBV5-4 and J is TRBJ2-3, with 10 bases matching TRBD2. CDR1 is SGHNT and CDR2 is YYREEE in the germline V gene (reference sequence). This CDR3 is built from 15 residues. Unmatched junction bases numbered 5, after V lost 6 bases and J lost 1 base. CDR3 coding DNA: TGTGCCAGCACTAGCGGGGGTCGGGGCACAGATACGCAGTATTTT. Amino acids: CASTSGGRGTDTQYF.

The rearrangement links TRBV5-1 to TRBJ2-1, with 7 nucleotides matching TRBD2. The CDR3 has 15 amino acids. Germline CDR1 reads SGHRS; CDR2 reads YFSETQ. V lost 0 bases, J lost 8 bases, and 8 bases stayed unmatched. CDR3 in DNA: TGCGCCAGCAGCTTGGCGGCGGGAGCAAGCTATGAGCAGTTCTTC. Translated: CASSLAAGASYEQFF. Using reference TRBV5-1 and TRBJ2-1 for the parts outside the CDR3, the full variable domain is KAGVTQTPRYLIKTRGQQVTLSCSPISGHRSVSWYQQTPGQGLQFLFEYFSETQRNKGNFPGRFSGRQFSNSRSEMNVSTLELGDSALYLCASSLAAGASYEQFFGPGTRLTVL.

This chain's CDR3 is CASTWTVSDTQYF. CDR3 nucleotides: TGTGCCAGCACCTGGACGGTTTCAGATACGCAGTATTTT. This chain joins TRBV6-6 and TRBJ2-3; D is unresolved. The CDR3 contains 13 residues. Germline V lookup: CDR1 MNHNY, CDR2 SVGAGI (reference sequence). Between the trimmed V and J ends, which lost 7 bases and 4 bases, there was a span of 12 bases.

The CDR3 spells CASSLLAGGGNEQFF. The DNA for the CDR3 is TGTGCCAGCAGCTTACTAGCGGGAGGGGGCAATGAGCAGTTCTTC. This chain uses TRBV7-3 with TRBJ2-1; 12 positions agree with TRBD2. Germline V gene lookup returns CDR1 SGHTA and CDR2 FQGTGA. There are 15 residues in the CDR3. V was pared by 2 bases and J by 6 bases, with 2 bases of the junction left unmatched. Variable domain in full (rest from reference TRBV7-3 and TRBJ2-1): GAGVSQTPSNKVTEKGKYVELRCDPISGHTALYWYRQSLGQGPEFLIYFQGTGAADDSGLPNDRFFAVRPEGSVSTLKIQRTERGDSAVYLCASSLLAGGGNEQFFGPGTRLTVL.

Here the CDR3 reads CASSFQGPNYGYTF. CDR3 nucleotide sequence: TGTGCCAGCAGTTTTCAGGGGCCTAACTATGGCTACACCTTC. The chain combines TRBV28 with TRBJ1-2, with a possible D match to TRBD1 (6 bases). There are 14 residues in the CDR3. V was clipped by 3 bases and J by 0 bases, with 8 bases between them. Germline CDR1 MDHEN, CDR2 SYDVKM.

The chain joins TRBV5-6 to TRBJ2-1; 7 bases agree with TRBD1. The CDR3 totals 18 residues. The germline gives CDR1 SGHDT, CDR2 YYEEEE. V shed 0 bases, J shed 4 bases, and the junction held 13 bases outside the gene matches. The CDR3 protein is CASSLGGNRGRRYNEQFF. In nucleotides, the CDR3 is TGTGCCAGCAGCTTGGGGGGGAACAGGGGTAGAAGATACAATGAGCAGTTCTTC.

Only a few counts were recorded for this clone. The CDR3 DNA reads as TGTGCCAGTGCCCACAGGGGGCCGGACACCGGGGAGCTGTTTTTT. Its protein product is CASAHRGPDTGELFF. V usage is TRBV19 and J usage is TRBJ2-2, with TRBD1 matching 9 bases. The V gene's germline CDR1 is LNHDA and CDR2 SQIVND (reference sequence). Trimming removed 8 bases from V and 3 bases from J; junction bases left unmatched: 7. The CDR3 totals 15 residues.

CDR3 region: CSASMGAGARYEQYF. The DNA for the CDR3 is TGCAGTGCTAGTATGGGGGCGGGAGCCCGTTACGAGCAGTACTTC. This chain links TRBV20-1 with TRBJ2-7, with a weak D call TRBD2 (7 bases). The CDR3 spans 15 residues. The V end was cut by 3 bases, the J end by 4 bases, with 19 bases between. CDR1 and CDR2 (germline): DFQATT, SNEGSKA (reference sequence).

The chain uses TRBV2 and TRBJ2-3; D could derive from TRBD1 or TRBD2 (5 bases each). In germline, CDR1 is SNHLY, CDR2 FYNNEI. V was pared by 5 bases and J by 2 bases, with 17 bases between. CDR3 size: 16 residues. The CDR3 protein is CASSPPEGWDTDTQYF. DNA of the CDR3: TGTGCCAGCAGTCCCCCAGAGGGGTGGGACACAGATACGCAGTATTTT.

The chain has TRBV14 and TRBJ2-1, with 10 nucleotides matching TRBD2. This CDR3 region has 15 residues. The germline gives CDR1 SGHDN, CDR2 FVKESK. Germline trimming cut 5 bases from V and 3 bases from J; bases unmatched to any gene: 4. In DNA, the CDR3 is TGTGCCAGCAGCAGTGGACTAGCGGTCTACAATGAGCAGTTCTTC. Translating gives CASSSGLAVYNEQFF.

This clone was counted only a few times. V gene TRBV28 combines with J gene TRBJ2-2, with 7 bases fitting TRBD1. The CDR3 sequence is 13 residues long. Germline V gives CDR1 MDHEN, CDR2 SYDVKM. With 10 bases clipped from V and 5 bases from J, the junction kept 7 bases outside the gene matches. The CDR3 DNA reads TGTGCCACACAGGGGCGCGGGACCGGGGAGCTGTTTTTT. As protein: CATQGRGTGELFF.